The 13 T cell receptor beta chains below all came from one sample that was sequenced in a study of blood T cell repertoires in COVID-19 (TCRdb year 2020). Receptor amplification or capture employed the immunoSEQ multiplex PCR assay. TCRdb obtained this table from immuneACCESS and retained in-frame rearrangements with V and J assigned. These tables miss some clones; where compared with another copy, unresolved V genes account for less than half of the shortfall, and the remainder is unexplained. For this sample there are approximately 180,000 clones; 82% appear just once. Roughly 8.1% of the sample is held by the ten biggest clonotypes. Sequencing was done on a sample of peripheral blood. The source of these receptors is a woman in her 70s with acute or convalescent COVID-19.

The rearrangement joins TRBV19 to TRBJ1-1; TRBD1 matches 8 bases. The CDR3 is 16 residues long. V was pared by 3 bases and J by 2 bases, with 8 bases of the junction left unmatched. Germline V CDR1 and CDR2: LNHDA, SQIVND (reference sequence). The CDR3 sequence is CASSIRRGQGNTEAFF. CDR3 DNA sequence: TGTGCCAGTAGTATTCGCAGAGGACAGGGCAACACTGAAGCTTTCTTT. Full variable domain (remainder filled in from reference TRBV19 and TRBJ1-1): DGGITQSPKYLFRKEGQNVTLSCEQNLNHDAMYWYRQDPGQGLRLIYYSQIVNDFQKGDIAEGYSVSREKKESFPLTVTSAQKNPTAFYLCASSIRRGQGNTEAFFGQGTRLTVV.

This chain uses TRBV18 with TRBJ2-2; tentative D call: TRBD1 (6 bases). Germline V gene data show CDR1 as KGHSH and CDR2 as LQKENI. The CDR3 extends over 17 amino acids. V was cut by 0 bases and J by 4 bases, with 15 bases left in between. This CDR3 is CASSPPGTGLGTGELFF. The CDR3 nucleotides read TGTGCCAGCTCACCACCGGGAACAGGGTTGGGCACCGGGGAGCTGTTTTTT.

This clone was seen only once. CDR3 loop: CATSRGFLREVITGELFF. The CDR3 region has the DNA TGTGCCACCAGTCGGGGATTTTTGCGGGAGGTTATCACCGGGGAGCTGTTTTTT. The chain carries TRBV24-1 and TRBJ2-2, with 8 nucleotides matching TRBD2. Trimming at V came to 6 bases and at J to 4 bases, leaving 15 bases not matched to a gene. The CDR3 loop spans 18 amino acids. Germline lookup yields CDR1 KGHDR and CDR2 SFDVKD.

For the CDR3, the DNA is TGTGCCACCAGCAGAGGGGGAGCTATAGAGACCCAGTACTTC. The encoded protein is CATSRGGAIETQYF. The chain links TRBV15 to TRBJ2-5; tentative D call: TRBD2 (5 bases). CDR1 and CDR2 (germline): LNHNV, YYDKDF (reference sequence). The CDR3 consists of 14 residues. Trimming shortened V by 1 base and J by 4 bases, and 10 bases separated the two germline ends.

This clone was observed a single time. CDR3 sequence (DNA): TGTGCCAGTAGTATGAGTCAGGCCAAGAATCAGCCCCAGCATTTT. Its translation: CASSMSQAKNQPQHF. V usage is TRBV19 and J usage is TRBJ1-5; D is unclear. V shed 3 bases and J shed 4 bases, with 13 bases lying between them. Germline loops: CDR1 LNHDA, CDR2 SQIVND (reference sequence). The CDR3 is made up of 15 amino acids. Combining the CDR3 with reference TRBV19 and TRBJ1-5 gives the whole variable domain DGGITQSPKYLFRKEGQNVTLSCEQNLNHDAMYWYRQDPGQGLRLIYYSQIVNDFQKGDIAEGYSVSREKKESFPLTVTSAQKNPTAFYLCASSMSQAKNQPQHFGDGTRLSIL.

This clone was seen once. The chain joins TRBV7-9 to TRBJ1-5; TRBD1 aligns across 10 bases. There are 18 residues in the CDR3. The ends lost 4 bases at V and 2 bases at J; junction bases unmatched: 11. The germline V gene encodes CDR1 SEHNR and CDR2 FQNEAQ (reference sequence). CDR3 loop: CASSSQGGQGLGNQPQHF. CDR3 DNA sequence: TGTGCCAGCAGCTCCCAAGGGGGACAGGGGTTGGGCAATCAGCCCCAGCATTTT. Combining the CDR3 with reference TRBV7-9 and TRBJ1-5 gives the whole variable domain DTGVSQNPRHKITKRGQNVTFRCDPISEHNRLYWYRQTLGQGPEFLTYFQNEAQLEKSRLLSDRFSAERPKGSFSTLEIQRTEQGDSAMYLCASSSQGGQGLGNQPQHFGDGTRLSIL.

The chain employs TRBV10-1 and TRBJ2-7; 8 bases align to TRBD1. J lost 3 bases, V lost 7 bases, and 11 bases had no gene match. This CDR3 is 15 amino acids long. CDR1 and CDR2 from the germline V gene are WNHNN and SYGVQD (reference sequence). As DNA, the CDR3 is TGCGCCAGCACCCCGGGACAGGTCAAGCGCTACGAGCAGTACTTC. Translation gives CASTPGQVKRYEQYF.

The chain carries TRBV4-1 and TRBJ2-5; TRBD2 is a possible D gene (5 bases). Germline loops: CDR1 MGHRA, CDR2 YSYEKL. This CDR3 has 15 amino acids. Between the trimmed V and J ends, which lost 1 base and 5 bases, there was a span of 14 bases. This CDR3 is CASSQGSGSVETQYF. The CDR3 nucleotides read TGCGCCAGCAGCCAAGGATCGGGTAGCGTCGAGACCCAGTACTTC.

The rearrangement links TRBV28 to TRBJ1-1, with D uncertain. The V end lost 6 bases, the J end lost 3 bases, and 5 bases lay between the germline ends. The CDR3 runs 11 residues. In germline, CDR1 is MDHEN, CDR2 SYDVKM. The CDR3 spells CASSRDTEAFF. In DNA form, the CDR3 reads TGTGCCAGCAGCCGCGACACTGAAGCTTTCTTT.

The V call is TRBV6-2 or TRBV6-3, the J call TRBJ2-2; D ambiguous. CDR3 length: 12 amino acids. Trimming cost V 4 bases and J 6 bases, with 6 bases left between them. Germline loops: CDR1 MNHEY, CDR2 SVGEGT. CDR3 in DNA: TGTGCCAGCAGTTCAGGATCCGGGGAGCTGTTTTTT. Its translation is CASSSGSGELFF.

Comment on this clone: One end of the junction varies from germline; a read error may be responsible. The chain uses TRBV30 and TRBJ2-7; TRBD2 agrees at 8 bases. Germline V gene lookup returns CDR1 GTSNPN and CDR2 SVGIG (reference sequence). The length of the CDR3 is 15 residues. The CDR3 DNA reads TGTGCCGGGAGTACGGGGGGGTCTTTTTTCTACGAGCAGTACTTC. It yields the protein CAGSTGGSFFYEQYF.

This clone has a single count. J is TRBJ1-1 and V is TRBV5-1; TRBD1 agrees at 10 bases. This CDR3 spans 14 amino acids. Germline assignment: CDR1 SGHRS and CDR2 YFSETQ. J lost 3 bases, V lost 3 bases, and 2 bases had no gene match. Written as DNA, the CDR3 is TGCGCCAGCAGCTGGACAGGGGGTGACACTGAAGCTTTCTTT. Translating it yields CASSWTGGDTEAFF.

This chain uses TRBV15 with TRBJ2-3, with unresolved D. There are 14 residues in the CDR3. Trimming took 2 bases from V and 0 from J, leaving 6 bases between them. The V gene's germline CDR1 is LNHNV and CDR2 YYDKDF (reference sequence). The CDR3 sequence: CATSRQISTDTQYF. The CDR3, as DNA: TGTGCCACCAGCAGACAGATAAGCACAGATACGCAGTATTTT.